Below, one T cell receptor (beta chain) is given with its context. This receptor's antigen is unknown. No much larger clonotype is one base removed from it; base qualities were not supplied. The CDR3 spans 14 residues, from the cysteine through the phenylalanine. Only CDR3 DNA is held: 42 bases, read in frame from base 1. In the germline V gene, CDR1 corresponds to KGHSH and CDR2 to LQKENI. V was cut back by 5 bases and J by 0 bases, leaving a gap of 8 bases between them. The sample belongs to a study of T cell changes during pregnancy in multiple sclerosis (dated by TCRdb to between 2019 and 2020). Regarding the study in general: The study looked at changes in the T cell repertoire across pregnancy in women with multiple sclerosis.

Library generation was performed with the immunoSEQ multiplex PCR assay. Entries here come from immuneACCESS through TCRdb and include only in-frame sequences with V and J called. Some clones fail to appear in such tables; in the studies checked, an unresolved V gene covers under half of the shortfall, and the cause of the remainder is unknown. The sample includes 45,000 to 55,000 clones, with about 92% observed a single time. The ten largest clonotypes hold around 1% of the sample. The rearrangement combines TRBV18 with TRBJ1-3; no D gene can be assigned with confidence. The sample here was peripheral blood, taken after pregnancy. The sequence derives from a female donor with multiple sclerosis, enrolled in a pregnancy study. The DNA reads TGTGCCAGCTCAGGAGTAAACTCTGGAAACACCATATATTTT. This gives the protein CASSGVNSGNTIYF.